The 13 T cell receptor beta chains presented below share a single source sample, sequenced in a study of shared clonotypes between healthy human individuals (dated by TCRdb to the early 2020s). Receptor libraries were prepared by the immunoSEQ multiplex PCR assay. TCRdb's version of the immuneACCESS table is confined to in-frame rearrangements and falls short of the full clone set. An unresolved V gene accounts for under half of the shortfall where checked; the remainder is of unknown origin. The sample has over a million clones on record, roughly 70% of them singletons. The leading ten clones occupy roughly 1.5% of the sample. The sequenced material came from memory CD4+ T cells sorted from blood. Interpreted using the paper, the cell subset or site label stands for: CD45RA-negative fraction. The receptor source for this set is a man aged 18 to 30 in good health.

The chain joins TRBV10-3 to TRBJ2-1, with a weak D call TRBD2 (6 bases). The CDR3 contains 15 residues. CDR1 and CDR2 from the germline V gene are ENHRY and SYGVKD. V lost 0 bases, J lost 5 bases, and 11 bases lay in between. CDR3 coding DNA: TGTGCCATCAGTGAGTCGGTAGCGGCGAACAATGAGCAGTTCTTC. This codes for CAISESVAANNEQFF.

The chain combines TRBV7-3 with TRBJ2-2; perhaps TRBD1 as D (5 bases). Germline V gene data show CDR1 as SGHTA and CDR2 as FQGTGA. The V end lost 6 bases, the J end lost 1 base, and 9 bases lay between the germline ends. The CDR3 is 14 residues long. The CDR3 sequence: CASSRQGNTGELFF. The CDR3 nucleotides read TGTGCCAGCAGTCGCCAGGGGAACACCGGGGAGCTGTTTTTT.

As for this clone: The sample holds other DNA sequences that translate to the same CDR3. The rearrangement links TRBV6-1 to TRBJ2-3; D is undetermined. Trimming left V 3 bases short and J 1 base short, with 5 bases between. From germline, CDR1 is MNHNS and CDR2 SASEGT. The CDR3 contains 13 residues. The CDR3 loop reads CASSDYRTDTQYF. CDR3 nucleotide sequence: TGTGCCAGCAGTGACTATCGCACAGATACGCAGTATTTT.

This sequence joins TRBV5-5 and TRBJ2-3, with D unclear. The CDR3 consists of 13 residues. Germline-derived CDR1 and CDR2 are SGHKS and YYEKEE (reference sequence). The ends were cut back, 0 bases at V and 6 bases at J, with 8 bases in the middle. The CDR3 coding sequence is TGTGCCAGCAGCTTGGGATTCCGGGATACGCAGTATTTT. Translated, it gives CASSLGFRDTQYF.

The rearrangement joins TRBV6-5 to TRBJ2-2; D is uncertain. The V end lost 6 bases, the J end lost 1 base, and 9 bases lay between the germline ends. Germline lookup yields CDR1 MNHEY and CDR2 SVGAGI. The CDR3 is 14 residues long. The CDR3 DNA reads as TGTGCCAGCAGACCCGTCGGGAACACCGGGGAGCTGTTTTTT. Translating gives CASRPVGNTGELFF.

The V gene is TRBV28, the J gene TRBJ2-5, with 7 bases matching TRBD2. Germline CDR1 MDHEN, CDR2 SYDVKM. With V trimmed by 0 bases and J by 4 bases, 5 bases remained unmatched. The length of the CDR3 is 15 residues. Written as DNA, the CDR3 is TGTGCCAGCAGTTTATGGTTCGGGGAGGGAGAGACCCAGTACTTC. Translating gives CASSLWFGEGETQYF.

The chain has TRBV4-3 and TRBJ2-3; 13 bases fit TRBD2. Germline lookup yields CDR1 LGHNA and CDR2 YSLEER. After removal of 1 base from V and 4 bases from J, the junction contained 2 bases not matched to a gene. This CDR3 comprises 16 residues. This chain's CDR3 is CASSQGLAGGADTQYF. The CDR3 DNA follows: TGCGCCAGCAGCCAAGGACTAGCGGGAGGCGCAGATACGCAGTATTTT.

On this clone itself: The same CDR3 arises from other DNA sequences in this sample as well. This sequence joins TRBV5-1 and TRBJ1-1; no clear D gene. This CDR3 is built from 14 residues. The V end lost 1 base, the J end lost 1 base, and 8 bases lay between the germline ends. The germline CDR1 and CDR2 sequences are SGHRS and YFSETQ. The chain's CDR3 is CASSLRQQNTEAFF. DNA for the CDR3: TGCGCCAGCAGCTTGAGGCAGCAGAACACTGAAGCTTTCTTT.

The chain joins TRBV28 to TRBJ2-2, with 7 bases identical to TRBD2. The CDR3 totals 15 residues. The V gene end was trimmed by 5 bases and the J gene end by 4 bases; junction bases not matched to a gene: 7. Per the germline V gene, CDR1 is MDHEN and CDR2 is SYDVKM. CDR3 loop: CASSVGWGGTGELFF. CDR3 in DNA: TGTGCCAGCAGTGTAGGCTGGGGGGGCACCGGGGAGCTGTTTTTT. The full variable domain, in which reference TRBV28 and TRBJ2-2 provide the parts outside the CDR3, is DVKVTQSSRYLVKRTGEKVFLECVQDMDHENMFWYRQDPGLGLRLIYFSYDVKMKEKGDIPEGYSVSREKKERFSLILESASTNQTSMYLCASSVGWGGTGELFFGEGSRLTVL.

J is TRBJ2-4 and V is TRBV5-5, with 14 bases that match TRBD2. CDR3 length: 17 residues. Germline loops: CDR1 SGHKS, CDR2 YYEKEE (reference sequence). The ends lost 4 bases at V and 3 bases at J; junction bases unmatched: 6. CDR3 loop: CASSGGTSGGHKNIQYF. Written as DNA, the CDR3 is TGTGCCAGCAGCGGAGGGACTAGCGGGGGACACAAAAACATTCAGTACTTC.

The V and J genes are TRBV18 and TRBJ1-1; D gene unclear. This CDR3 is 12 amino acids long. Germline loops: CDR1 KGHSH, CDR2 LQKENI. Trimming took off 3 bases at V and 10 bases at J, with 12 bases between the two ends. The CDR3 region is CASSPAGKGAFF. DNA for the CDR3: TGTGCCAGCTCACCCGCGGGAAAGGGAGCTTTCTTT. Using reference TRBV18 and TRBJ1-1 for the parts outside the CDR3, the full variable domain is NAGVMQNPRHLVRRRGQEARLRCSPMKGHSHVYWYRQLPEEGLKFMVYLQKENIIDESGMPKERFSAEFPKEGPSILRIQQVVRGDSAAYFCASSPAGKGAFFGQGTRLTVV.

The CDR3 nucleotides read TGTGCCAGCAGCTCCCCCCGAGCGTCGTGGGGCTACACCTTC. Protein sequence: CASSSPRASWGYTF. The V call is TRBV27, the J call TRBJ1-2; D remains unclear. The V end lost 6 bases, the J end lost 8 bases, and 19 bases lay between the germline ends. Germline lookup yields CDR1 MNHEY and CDR2 SMNVEV (reference sequence). This CDR3 contains 14 residues.

This chain links TRBV28 with TRBJ1-1; D is uncertain. CDR3 length: 12 amino acids. Trimming cost V 8 bases and J 6 bases, with 13 bases left between them. Germline CDR1 is MDHEN and CDR2 is SYDVKM. CDR3 sequence (DNA): TGTGCCAGCGCAGGTTTTGGGGCTGAAGCTTTCTTT. Translated: CASAGFGAEAFF.